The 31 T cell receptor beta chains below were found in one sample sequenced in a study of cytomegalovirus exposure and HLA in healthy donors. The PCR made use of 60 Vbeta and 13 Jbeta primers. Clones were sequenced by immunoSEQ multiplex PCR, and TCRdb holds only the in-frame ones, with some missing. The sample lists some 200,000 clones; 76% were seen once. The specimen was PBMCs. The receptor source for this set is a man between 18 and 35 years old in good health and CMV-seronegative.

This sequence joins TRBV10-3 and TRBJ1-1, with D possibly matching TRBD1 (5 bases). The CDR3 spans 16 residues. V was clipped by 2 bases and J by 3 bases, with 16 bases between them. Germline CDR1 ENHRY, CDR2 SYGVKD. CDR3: CAISEGGDQDYTEAFF. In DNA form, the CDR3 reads TGTGCCATCAGTGAGGGGGGGGATCAGGACTACACTGAAGCTTTCTTT.

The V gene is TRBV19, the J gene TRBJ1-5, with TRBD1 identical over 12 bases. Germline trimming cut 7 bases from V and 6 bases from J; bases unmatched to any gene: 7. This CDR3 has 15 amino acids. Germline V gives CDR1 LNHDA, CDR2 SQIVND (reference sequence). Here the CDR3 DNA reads TGTGCCAGTAAGACGGGACAGGGGGCCACTCAGCCCCAGCATTTT. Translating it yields CASKTGQGATQPQHF.

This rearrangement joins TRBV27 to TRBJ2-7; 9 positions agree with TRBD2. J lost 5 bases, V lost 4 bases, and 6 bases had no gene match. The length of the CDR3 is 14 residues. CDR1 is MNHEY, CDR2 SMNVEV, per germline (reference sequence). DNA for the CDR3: TGTGCCAGCAGTTCATTAGCGGGAGTCCACGAGCAGTACTTC. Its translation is CASSSLAGVHEQYF.

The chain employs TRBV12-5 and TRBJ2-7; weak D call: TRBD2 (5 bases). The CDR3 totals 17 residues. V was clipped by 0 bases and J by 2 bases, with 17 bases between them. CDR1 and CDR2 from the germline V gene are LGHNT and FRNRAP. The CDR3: CASGLVSMGERPYEQYF. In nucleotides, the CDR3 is TGTGCTAGTGGTTTGGTATCGATGGGTGAGCGGCCCTACGAGCAGTACTTC.

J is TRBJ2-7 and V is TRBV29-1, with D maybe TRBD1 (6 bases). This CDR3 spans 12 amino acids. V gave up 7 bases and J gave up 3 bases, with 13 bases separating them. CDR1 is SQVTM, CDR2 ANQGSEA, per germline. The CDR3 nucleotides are TGCAGCGGCCGGGACACTTTCTACGAGCAGTACTTC. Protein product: CSGRDTFYEQYF.

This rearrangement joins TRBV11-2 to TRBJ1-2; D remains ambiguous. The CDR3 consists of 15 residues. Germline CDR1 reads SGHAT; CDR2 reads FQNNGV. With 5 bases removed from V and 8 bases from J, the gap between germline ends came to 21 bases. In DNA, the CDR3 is TGTGCCAGCAGCCCCCGAACTGATCCCGCGGGCGGCTACACCTTC. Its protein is CASSPRTDPAGGYTF.

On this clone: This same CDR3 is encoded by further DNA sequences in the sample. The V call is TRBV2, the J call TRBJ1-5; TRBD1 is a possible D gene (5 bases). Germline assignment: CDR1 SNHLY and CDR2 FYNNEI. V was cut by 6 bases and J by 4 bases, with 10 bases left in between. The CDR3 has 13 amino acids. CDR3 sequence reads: CASSRQINQPQHF. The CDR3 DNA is TGTGCCAGCAGCAGACAGATAAATCAGCCCCAGCATTTT.

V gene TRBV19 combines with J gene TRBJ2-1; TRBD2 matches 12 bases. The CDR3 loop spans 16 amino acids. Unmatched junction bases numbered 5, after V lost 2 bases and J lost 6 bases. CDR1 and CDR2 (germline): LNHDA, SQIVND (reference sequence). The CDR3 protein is CASSILTSGSVNEQFF. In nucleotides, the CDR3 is TGTGCCAGTAGTATACTGACTAGCGGGAGCGTCAATGAGCAGTTCTTC.

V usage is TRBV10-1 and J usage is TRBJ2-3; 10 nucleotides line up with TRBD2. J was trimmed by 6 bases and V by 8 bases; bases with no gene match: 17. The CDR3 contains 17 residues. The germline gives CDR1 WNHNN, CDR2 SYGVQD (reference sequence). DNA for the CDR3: TGCGCCAGCTCCGGGGCTAGCGGGAGTACCGGCAGGGATACGCAGTATTTT. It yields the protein CASSGASGSTGRDTQYF.

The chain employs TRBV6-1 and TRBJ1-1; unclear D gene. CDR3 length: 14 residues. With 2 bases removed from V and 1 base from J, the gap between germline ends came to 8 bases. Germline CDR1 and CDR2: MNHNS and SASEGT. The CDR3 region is CASSELAGNTEAFF. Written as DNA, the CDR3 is TGTGCCAGCAGTGAATTGGCGGGGAACACTGAAGCTTTCTTT.

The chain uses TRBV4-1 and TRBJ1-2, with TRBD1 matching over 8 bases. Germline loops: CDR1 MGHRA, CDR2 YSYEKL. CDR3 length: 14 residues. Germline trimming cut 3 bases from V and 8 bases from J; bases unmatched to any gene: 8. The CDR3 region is CASSQPRDRSGYTF. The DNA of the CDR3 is TGCGCCAGCAGCCAGCCCCGGGACAGGTCGGGCTACACCTTC.

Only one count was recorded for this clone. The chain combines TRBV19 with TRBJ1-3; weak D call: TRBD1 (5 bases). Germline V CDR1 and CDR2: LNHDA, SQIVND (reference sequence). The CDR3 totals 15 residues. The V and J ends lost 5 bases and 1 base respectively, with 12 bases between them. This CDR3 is CASSEDKGSGNTIYF. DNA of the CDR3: TGTGCCAGTAGTGAGGACAAAGGATCTGGAAACACCATATATTTT. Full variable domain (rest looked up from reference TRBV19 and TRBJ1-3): DGGITQSPKYLFRKEGQNVTLSCEQNLNHDAMYWYRQDPGQGLRLIYYSQIVNDFQKGDIAEGYSVSREKKESFPLTVTSAQKNPTAFYLCASSEDKGSGNTIYFGEGSWLTVV.

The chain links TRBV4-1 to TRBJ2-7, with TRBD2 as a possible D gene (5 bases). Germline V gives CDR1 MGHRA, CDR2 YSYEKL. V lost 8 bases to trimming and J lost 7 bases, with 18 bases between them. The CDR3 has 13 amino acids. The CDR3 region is CASQQVGLMEQYF. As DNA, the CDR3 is TGCGCCAGCCAACAAGTAGGACTGATGGAGCAGTACTTC.

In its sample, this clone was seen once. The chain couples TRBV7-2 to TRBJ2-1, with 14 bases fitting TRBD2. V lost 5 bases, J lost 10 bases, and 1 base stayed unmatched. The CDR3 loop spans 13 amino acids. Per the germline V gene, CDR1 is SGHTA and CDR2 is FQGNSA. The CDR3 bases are TGTGCCAGCAGCCGGACTAGCGGGAGGGAGCAGTTCTTC. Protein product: CASSRTSGREQFF.

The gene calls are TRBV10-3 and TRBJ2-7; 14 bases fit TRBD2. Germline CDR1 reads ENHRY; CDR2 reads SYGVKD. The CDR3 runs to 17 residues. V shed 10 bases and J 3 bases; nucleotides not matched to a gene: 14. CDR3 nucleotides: TGTGCCAAGCCGACTAGCGGGAGGGCCCTCGTTATCTACGAGCAGTACTTC. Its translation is CAKPTSGRALVIYEQYF.

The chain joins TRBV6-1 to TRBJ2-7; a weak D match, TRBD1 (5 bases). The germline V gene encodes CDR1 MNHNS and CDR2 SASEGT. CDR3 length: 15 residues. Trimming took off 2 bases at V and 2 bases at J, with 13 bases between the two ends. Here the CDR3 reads CASSENGAGTYEQYF. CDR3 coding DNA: TGTGCCAGCAGTGAAAATGGGGCAGGGACCTACGAGCAGTACTTC.

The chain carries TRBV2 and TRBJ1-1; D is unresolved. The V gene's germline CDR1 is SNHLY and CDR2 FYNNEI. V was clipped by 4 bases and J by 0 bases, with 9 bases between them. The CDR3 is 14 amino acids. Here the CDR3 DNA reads TGTGCCAGCAGTGGCCCGGGGATGAACACTGAAGCTTTCTTT. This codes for CASSGPGMNTEAFF.

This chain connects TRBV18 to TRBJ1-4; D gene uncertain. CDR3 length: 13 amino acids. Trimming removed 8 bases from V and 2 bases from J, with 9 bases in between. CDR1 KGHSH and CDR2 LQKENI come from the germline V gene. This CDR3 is CASGRGTNEKLFF. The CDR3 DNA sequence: TGTGCCAGCGGCCGGGGTACTAATGAAAAACTGTTTTTT.

The CDR3 nucleotides read TGTGCCAGCAGTTTAGGACAGGGGGTACCCAAGCAGTACTTC. It encodes CASSLGQGVPKQYF. The chain combines TRBV27 with TRBJ2-7; TRBD1 aligns across 10 bases. Germline V gene lookup returns CDR1 MNHEY and CDR2 SMNVEV (reference sequence). Trimming cost V 2 bases and J 8 bases; bases outside gene matches: 6. The CDR3 consists of 14 residues.

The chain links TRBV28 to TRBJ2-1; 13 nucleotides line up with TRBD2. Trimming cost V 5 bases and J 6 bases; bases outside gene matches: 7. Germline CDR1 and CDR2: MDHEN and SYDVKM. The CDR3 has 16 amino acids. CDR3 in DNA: TGTGCCAGCAGTACCATACTAGCGGGAGGGCGCAATGAGCAGTTCTTC. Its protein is CASSTILAGGRNEQFF.

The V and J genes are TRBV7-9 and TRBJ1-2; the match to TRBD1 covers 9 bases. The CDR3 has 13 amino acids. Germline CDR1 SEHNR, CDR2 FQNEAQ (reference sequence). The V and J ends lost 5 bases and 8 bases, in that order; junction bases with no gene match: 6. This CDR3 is CASSRGQGIGYTF. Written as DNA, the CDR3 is TGTGCCAGCAGCCGAGGACAGGGGATCGGCTACACCTTC.

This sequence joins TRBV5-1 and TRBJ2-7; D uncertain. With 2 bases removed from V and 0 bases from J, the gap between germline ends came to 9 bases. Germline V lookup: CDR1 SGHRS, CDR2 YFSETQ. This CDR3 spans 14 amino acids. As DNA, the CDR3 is TGCGCCAGCAGCTTAGACTTTACCTCCTACGAGCAGTACTTC. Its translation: CASSLDFTSYEQYF.

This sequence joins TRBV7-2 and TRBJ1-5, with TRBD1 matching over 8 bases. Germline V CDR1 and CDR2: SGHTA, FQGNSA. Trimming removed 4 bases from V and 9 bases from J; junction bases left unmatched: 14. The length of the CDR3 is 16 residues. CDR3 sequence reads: CASSSTLGQAGSPQHF. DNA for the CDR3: TGTGCCAGCAGCTCAACCCTGGGACAGGCGGGATCGCCCCAGCATTTT.

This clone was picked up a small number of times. The CDR3 sequence: CASNKPGTGNEKLFF. In DNA form, the CDR3 reads TGCGCCAGCAACAAACCCGGGACAGGGAATGAAAAACTGTTTTTT. This chain uses TRBV4-1 with TRBJ1-4; 9 bases agree with TRBD1. Trimming cost V 7 bases and J 5 bases; bases outside gene matches: 8. The CDR3 covers 15 residues. Germline CDR1 and CDR2: MGHRA and YSYEKL.

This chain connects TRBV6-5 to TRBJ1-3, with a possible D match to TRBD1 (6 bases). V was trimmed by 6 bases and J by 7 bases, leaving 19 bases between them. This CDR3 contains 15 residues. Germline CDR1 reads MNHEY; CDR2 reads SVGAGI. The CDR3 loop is CASRAPQGIGNTIYF. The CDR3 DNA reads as TGTGCCAGCAGAGCCCCCCAGGGGATAGGGAACACCATATATTTT.

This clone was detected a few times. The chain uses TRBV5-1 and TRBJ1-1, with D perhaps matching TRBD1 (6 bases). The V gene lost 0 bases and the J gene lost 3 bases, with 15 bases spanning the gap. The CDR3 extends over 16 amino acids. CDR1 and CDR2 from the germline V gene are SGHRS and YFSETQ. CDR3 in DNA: TGCGCCAGCAGCTTGGCCGGGACACTTCATGACACTGAAGCTTTCTTT. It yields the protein CASSLAGTLHDTEAFF.

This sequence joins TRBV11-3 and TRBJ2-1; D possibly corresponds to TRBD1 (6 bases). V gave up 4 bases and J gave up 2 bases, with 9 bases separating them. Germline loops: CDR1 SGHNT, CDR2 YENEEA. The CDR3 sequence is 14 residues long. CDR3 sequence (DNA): TGTGCCAGCAGCTCCCCAGGGGCCTACAATGAGCAGTTCTTC. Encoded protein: CASSSPGAYNEQFF.

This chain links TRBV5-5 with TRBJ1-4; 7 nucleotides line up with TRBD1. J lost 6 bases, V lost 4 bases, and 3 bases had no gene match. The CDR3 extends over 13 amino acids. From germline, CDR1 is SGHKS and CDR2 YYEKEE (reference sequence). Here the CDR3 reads CASSRTGDEKLFF. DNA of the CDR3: TGTGCCAGCAGCAGAACAGGGGATGAAAAACTGTTTTTT.

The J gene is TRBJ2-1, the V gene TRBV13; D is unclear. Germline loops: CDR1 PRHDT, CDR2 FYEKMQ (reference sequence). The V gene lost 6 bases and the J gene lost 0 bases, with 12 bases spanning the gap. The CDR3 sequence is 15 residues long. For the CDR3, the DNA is TGTGCCAGCAGTTTGGGCTCTTACTCCTACAATGAGCAGTTCTTC. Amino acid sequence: CASSLGSYSYNEQFF.

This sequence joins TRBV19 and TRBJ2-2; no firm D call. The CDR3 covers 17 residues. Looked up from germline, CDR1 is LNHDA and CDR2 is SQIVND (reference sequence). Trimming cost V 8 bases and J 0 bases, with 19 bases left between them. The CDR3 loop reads CASPEVGSQSNTGELFF. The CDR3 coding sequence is TGTGCCAGTCCCGAGGTCGGGTCCCAATCGAACACCGGGGAGCTGTTTTTT. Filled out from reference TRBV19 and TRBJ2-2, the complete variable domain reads DGGITQSPKYLFRKEGQNVTLSCEQNLNHDAMYWYRQDPGQGLRLIYYSQIVNDFQKGDIAEGYSVSREKKESFPLTVTSAQKNPTAFYLCASPEVGSQSNTGELFFGEGSRLTVL.

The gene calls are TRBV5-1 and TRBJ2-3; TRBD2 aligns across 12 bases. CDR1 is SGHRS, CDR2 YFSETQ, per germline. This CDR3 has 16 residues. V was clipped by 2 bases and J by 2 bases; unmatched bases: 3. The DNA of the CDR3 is TGCGCCAGCAGCTTACTAGCGGGAGGTCTCACAGATACGCAGTATTTT. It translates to CASSLLAGGLTDTQYF.